One and the same sample provided the 21 T cell receptor beta chains below, sequenced in a study of cytomegalovirus exposure and HLA in healthy donors (TCRdb year 2017). Library preparation employed the immunoSEQ multiplex PCR assay. For the multiplex PCR, a mixture combining 60 forward primers for TCR Vbeta segments and 13 reverse primers for TCR Jbeta segments was used. What TCRdb holds here is the immuneACCESS table cut down to in-frame rearrangements. Part of the clones is not present; checked against another copy, under half of the missing clones reflect an unresolved V gene, and the others are unexplained. The sample table holds 150,000 to 200,000 clones, of which 80% to 90% were seen once. The top ten hold 5% to 7% of the sample. Source material: PBMCs. These receptors all come from a man aged 50-59 years in good health and CMV-seropositive.

The chain couples TRBV2 to TRBJ2-1; tentatively, D is TRBD2 (5 bases). The CDR3 spans 16 residues. V was pared by 3 bases and J by 0 bases, with 12 bases between. Germline V gene lookup returns CDR1 SNHLY and CDR2 FYNNEI. As DNA, the CDR3 is TGTGCCAGCAGTGATCCGGTAGGGAGCTCCTACAATGAGCAGTTCTTC. Translating gives CASSDPVGSSYNEQFF. The full variable domain, with the rest looked up from reference TRBV2 and TRBJ2-1, is EPEVTQTPSHQVTQMGQEVILRCVPISNHLYFYWYRQILGQKVEFLVSFYNNEISEKSEIFDDQFSVERPDGSNFTLKIRSTKLEDSAMYFCASSDPVGSSYNEQFFGPGTRLTVL.

This clone was seen once. This rearrangement joins TRBV2 to TRBJ2-1; D gene uncertain. With 2 bases removed from V and 12 bases from J, the gap between germline ends came to 8 bases. Germline V gene sequence: CDR1 SNHLY, CDR2 FYNNEI. This CDR3 contains 11 residues. Here the CDR3 reads CASSEKGAQFF. CDR3 sequence (DNA): TGTGCCAGCAGTGAAAAAGGAGCGCAGTTCTTC.

The count of this clone is one. The genes are TRBV6-5 and TRBJ2-1, with TRBD2 identical over 10 bases. J gave up 5 bases and V 7 bases, and 5 bases lay outside the gene matches. From germline, CDR1 is MNHEY and CDR2 SVGAGI. The CDR3 runs to 14 residues. The CDR3 reads CASKISGRHNEQFF. CDR3 nucleotides: TGTGCCAGCAAAATTAGCGGGAGGCACAATGAGCAGTTCTTC.

The V gene is TRBV25-1, the J gene TRBJ1-2; 8 bases are shared with TRBD1. After removal of 6 bases from V and 8 bases from J, the junction contained 5 bases not matched to a gene. This CDR3 region has 12 residues. Germline V gene lookup returns CDR1 MGHDK and CDR2 SYGVNS. CDR3 sequence (DNA): TGTGCCAGCAGGACAGGGGCCAGAGGCTACACCTTC. Protein sequence: CASRTGARGYTF.

The chain couples TRBV6-5 to TRBJ1-2; D perhaps matches TRBD1 (6 bases). This CDR3 comprises 14 residues. In germline, CDR1 is MNHEY, CDR2 SVGAGI. V was cut by 2 bases and J by 8 bases, with 15 bases left in between. CDR3 coding DNA: TGTGCCAGCAGTTACGGGGGCAGGGCTAGCGGCTACACCTTC. Its protein product is CASSYGGRASGYTF.

The chain combines TRBV19 with TRBJ2-1; 14 bases line up with TRBD2. The germline gives CDR1 LNHDA, CDR2 SQIVND (reference sequence). The junction had 10 bases not matched to a gene; V was cut back by 3 bases and J by 6 bases. This CDR3 is built from 18 residues. The chain's CDR3 is CASSIPPGTSGRVNEQFF. In nucleotides, the CDR3 is TGTGCCAGTAGTATTCCTCCCGGGACTAGCGGGAGAGTCAATGAGCAGTTCTTC.

The gene calls are TRBV5-4 and TRBJ2-3; TRBD2 matches at 8 bases. Trimming at V came to 6 bases and at J to 2 bases, leaving 5 bases not matched to a gene. This CDR3 has 14 residues. Germline CDR1 SGHNT, CDR2 YYREEE (reference sequence). As DNA, the CDR3 is TGTGCCAGCAAACGGGGGGGCCTCACAGATACGCAGTATTTT. It is translated as CASKRGGLTDTQYF.

The chain recombines TRBV19 with TRBJ1-2; D gene ambiguous. The CDR3 contains 14 residues. Germline CDR1 and CDR2: LNHDA and SQIVND (reference sequence). V lost 3 bases to trimming and J lost 3 bases, with 11 bases between them. DNA of the CDR3: TGTGCCAGTAGTATTTCCGCCGCGGACTATGGCTACACCTTC. It encodes CASSISAADYGYTF.

This clone has a handful of counts. The gene calls are TRBV6-5 and TRBJ2-3; TRBD2 matches 8 bases. The CDR3 spans 15 residues. Germline loops: CDR1 MNHEY, CDR2 SVGAGI. V lost 3 bases and J lost 5; bases outside the gene matches: 7. CDR3 coding DNA: TGTGCCAGCAGTTATATTGGCGGGAGGAGAGATACGCAGTATTTT. Residues: CASSYIGGRRDTQYF.

This clone was observed once. CDR3 sequence: CASSPYGSMNTEAFF. CDR3 nucleotides: TGCGCCAGCAGCCCGTACGGGTCCATGAACACTGAAGCTTTCTTT. The chain uses TRBV5-1 and TRBJ1-1, with D unclear. In germline, CDR1 is SGHRS, CDR2 YFSETQ. The CDR3 has 15 residues. V gave up 4 bases and J gave up 0 bases, with 13 bases separating them. The full variable domain, with the rest looked up from reference TRBV5-1 and TRBJ1-1, is KAGVTQTPRYLIKTRGQQVTLSCSPISGHRSVSWYQQTPGQGLQFLFEYFSETQRNKGNFPGRFSGRQFSNSRSEMNVSTLELGDSALYLCASSPYGSMNTEAFFGQGTRLTVV.

The gene calls are TRBV14 and TRBJ2-7; TRBD1 matches at 8 bases. V shed 4 bases, J shed 5 bases, and the junction held 7 bases outside the gene matches. In germline, CDR1 is SGHDN, CDR2 FVKESK. This CDR3 has 14 residues. This CDR3 is CASSPWTGSHEQYF. The CDR3 nucleotides read TGTGCCAGCAGCCCTTGGACAGGGTCCCACGAGCAGTACTTC.

The rearrangement uses TRBV15 and TRBJ1-1; D unresolved. This CDR3 is 14 amino acids long. Trimming pared 4 bases from V and 5 bases from J, leaving 14 bases between. Germline CDR1 LNHNV, CDR2 YYDKDF (reference sequence). The CDR3 is CATSTRNPGTEAFF. CDR3 coding DNA: TGTGCCACCAGCACCAGGAACCCGGGGACTGAAGCTTTCTTT.

The chain's CDR3 is CASSLFEDRGRNQPQHF. CDR3 nucleotides: TGTGCCAGCAGCCTCTTTGAGGACAGGGGTCGCAATCAGCCCCAGCATTTT. The chain couples TRBV4-2 to TRBJ1-5, with 9 nucleotides matching TRBD1. Germline V lookup: CDR1 LGHNA, CDR2 YNFKEQ. V trimming: 4 bases; J trimming: 2 bases; junction bases outside the gene matches: 9. The CDR3 runs to 17 residues.

The chain carries TRBV14 and TRBJ2-3; 7 nucleotides match TRBD2. Germline-derived CDR1 and CDR2 are SGHDN and FVKESK. Germline trimming cut 1 base from V and 2 bases from J; bases unmatched to any gene: 3. The CDR3 is 15 residues long. The CDR3 DNA reads as TGTGCCAGCAGCCAAGGGGGGACTAACACAGATACGCAGTATTTT. This codes for CASSQGGTNTDTQYF.

V is TRBV14 and J is TRBJ2-2, with 8 bases that match TRBD2. The germline V gene encodes CDR1 SGHDN and CDR2 FVKESK. This CDR3 is 15 amino acids long. V was clipped by 5 bases and J by 1 base; unmatched bases: 3. CDR3 coding DNA: TGTGCCAGCAGCACTAGCGGAGGGAACACCGGGGAGCTGTTTTTT. Its protein is CASSTSGGNTGELFF.

The chain employs TRBV30 and TRBJ1-2, with 7 bases matching TRBD1. V trimming: 2 bases; J trimming: 1 base; junction bases outside the gene matches: 7. In germline, CDR1 is GTSNPN, CDR2 SVGIG (reference sequence). The CDR3 has 15 residues. The CDR3 DNA follows: TGTGCCTGGAGTAATAGGGGGCTAGGTAACTATGGCTACACCTTC. It specifies CAWSNRGLGNYGYTF.

J is TRBJ1-1 and V is TRBV19, with TRBD1 matching 9 bases. Germline CDR1 reads LNHDA; CDR2 reads SQIVND (reference sequence). V shed 6 bases, J shed 5 bases, and the junction held 13 bases outside the gene matches. This CDR3 comprises 16 residues. CDR3 sequence reads: CASSPYGTGLRTEAFF. CDR3 DNA sequence: TGTGCCAGTAGCCCGTATGGGACAGGGCTTAGGACTGAAGCTTTCTTT. Based on the CDR3 plus reference TRBV19 and TRBJ1-1, the full variable domain is DGGITQSPKYLFRKEGQNVTLSCEQNLNHDAMYWYRQDPGQGLRLIYYSQIVNDFQKGDIAEGYSVSREKKESFPLTVTSAQKNPTAFYLCASSPYGTGLRTEAFFGQGTRLTVV.

This clone was seen just once. This chain uses TRBV4-2 with TRBJ2-7; 9 nucleotides agree with TRBD1. CDR1 is LGHNA and CDR2 is YNFKEQ in the germline V gene. Trimming at V came to 1 base and at J to 4 bases, leaving 11 bases not matched to a gene. CDR3 length equals 17 residues. The CDR3 DNA sequence: TGTGCCAGCAGCCAAGTACAGGGGGCAGGGGCGGGGTACGAGCAGTACTTC. Translated: CASSQVQGAGAGYEQYF.

This rearrangement joins TRBV5-5 to TRBJ2-1; 7 bases line up with TRBD2. This CDR3 comprises 15 residues. CDR1 SGHKS and CDR2 YYEKEE come from the germline V gene (reference sequence). Germline trimming cut 4 bases from V and 1 base from J; bases unmatched to any gene: 5. CDR3 sequence reads: CASSVGRGSYNEQFF. In nucleotides, the CDR3 is TGTGCCAGCAGCGTGGGGCGGGGGTCCTACAATGAGCAGTTCTTC.

This clone was detected only a few times. The chain couples TRBV7-2 to TRBJ1-4; 9 bases match TRBD1. The CDR3 is 16 amino acids. V trimming: 1 base; J trimming: 8 bases; junction bases outside the gene matches: 8. From germline, CDR1 is SGHTA and CDR2 FQGNSA. The CDR3: CASSLGGGQGTEKLFF. The CDR3 coding sequence is TGTGCCAGCAGCTTAGGAGGGGGACAGGGAACCGAAAAACTGTTTTTT.

The gene calls are TRBV4-1 and TRBJ1-4; D remains unclear. Germline CDR1 and CDR2: MGHRA and YSYEKL. V gave up 0 bases and J gave up 8 bases, with 16 bases separating them. CDR3 length equals 16 residues. The CDR3 DNA is TGCGCCAGCAGCCAAGAACCCTCCTCCTACGGGGAAAAACTGTTTTTT. It is translated as CASSQEPSSYGEKLFF.